The clone carrying this T cell receptor beta chain was observed many times. Its antigen is unidentified. The CDR3 consists of 13 residues. Germline CDR1 SGHTA, CDR2 FQGNSA. V was clipped by 1 base and J by 6 bases, with 7 bases between them. cDNA was made from approximately 0.55 ug RNA using alpha and beta constant primers. Each of the alpha and beta chains got its own library through chain-specific third strand synthesis with indices. Second strand DNA was synthesized using a primer at the SP2 site. TCRdb re-derived calls from the 5' RACE reads in MiXCR, one entry per CDR3 protein. The sample lists about 15,000 distinct CDR3 sequences; around 6.7% were seen once. The repertoire came from unfractionated whole blood and reflected all unsorted peripheral T cells. The entry originates in a study of HIV-infected patients and healthy controls. Study-level results: Compared with controls, mean Gini indices were significantly raised in HIV-infected repertoires, possibly indicating oligoclonality. Diversity differences between study cohorts were not due to their slight age and sex differences.

The material sequenced was blood. The chain recombines TRBV7-2 with TRBJ2-1; D is uncertain. This receptor was obtained from an adult in good health. CDR3 in DNA: TGTGCCAGCAGCTTAGGAAGAGCCAATGAGCAGTTCTTC. It codes for CASSLGRANEQFF.